The TCR beta chain under discussion was sequenced for a study of blood T cell repertoires in COVID-19. Looking at the study overall: The United States, Italy and Spain were the sources of the acute and convalescent COVID-19 samples. Sources were T cells, B-cell-depleted T cells, or PBMCs; the material itself was cDNA or gDNA.

With 11 bases removed from V and 3 bases from J, the gap between germline ends came to 20 bases. From germline, CDR1 is SNHLY and CDR2 FYNNEI. The CDR3 is 15 residues long. Under the authors' procedure: Amplification of reference gene primers was used by the study to estimate nucleated cell counts. Assay: immunoSEQ multiplex PCR; the TCRdb copy retains only in-frame clones and omits some. D and trimming come from the DNA, and the V and J calls and clone size come from that table. The profile shows about 310,000 clones, around 87% of them singletons. Sequenced sample: peripheral blood. This sequence originates from a man between 45 and 60 years old with active or convalescent COVID-19. The chain has TRBV2 and TRBJ1-5; no firm D call. CDR3 amino acids: CASHVEGSANQPQHF. CDR3 bases: TGTGCCTCCCACGTTGAGGGTAGCGCCAATCAGCCCCAGCATTTT.